The subject of this entry is one T cell receptor (beta chain). The data are from a study of blood T cell repertoires in COVID-19. The wider study: Material from acute and convalescent COVID-19 was sourced from the United States, Italy and Spain.

Trimming took 4 bases from V and 0 from J, leaving 6 bases between them. The CDR3 loop spans 13 amino acids. Method: immunoSEQ multiplex PCR; TCRdb's copy keeps in-frame clones and lacks some. Of 190,000 or so clones in the sample, over 75% were seen once. This sequence joins TRBV12-3 or TRBV12-4 and TRBJ1-2, with no clear D. Sequenced material: peripheral blood. This TCR was recovered from a man aged 45 to 65 who had recovered from COVID-19. The CDR3 nucleotides are TGTGCCAGCAGTTCGGGGACTAACTATGGCTACACCTTC. This codes for CASSSGTNYGYTF.